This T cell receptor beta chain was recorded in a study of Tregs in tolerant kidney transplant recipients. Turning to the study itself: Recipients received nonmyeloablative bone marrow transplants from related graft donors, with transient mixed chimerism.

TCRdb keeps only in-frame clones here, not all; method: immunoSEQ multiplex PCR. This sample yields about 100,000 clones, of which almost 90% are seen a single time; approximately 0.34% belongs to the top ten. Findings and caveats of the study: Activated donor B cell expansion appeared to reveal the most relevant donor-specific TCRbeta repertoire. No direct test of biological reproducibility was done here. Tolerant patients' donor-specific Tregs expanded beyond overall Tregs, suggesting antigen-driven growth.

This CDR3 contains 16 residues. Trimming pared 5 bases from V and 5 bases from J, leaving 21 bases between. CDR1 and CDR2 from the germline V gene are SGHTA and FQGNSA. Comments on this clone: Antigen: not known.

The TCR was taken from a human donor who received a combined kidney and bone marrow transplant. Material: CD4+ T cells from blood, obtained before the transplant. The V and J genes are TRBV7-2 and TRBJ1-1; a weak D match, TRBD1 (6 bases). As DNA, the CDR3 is TGTGCCAGCAGCCCCGGACGGATTACAGGGCATACTGAAGCTTTCTTT. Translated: CASSPGRITGHTEAFF.